The text below deals with one T cell receptor (beta chain). Its antigen is unknown. No much larger clone exists at a distance of one base, and base qualities are not known. Healthy controls were some 34 blood donors whose buffy coats came from the Finnish Red Cross blood service. All TCR-sequenced material derived from peripheral blood: patient blood samples and healthy donor buffy coats. Peripheral blood mononuclear cells were isolated by Ficoll-Hypaque gradient centrifugation. Magnetic purification was used to isolate CD4+ cells from the buffy coats of the healthy controls. The Gentra Puregene Cell and Tissue kit was used to extract genomic DNA, and a Qubit 2.0 fluorometer was used to measure the amount of genomic DNA. The data stem from a study of STAT5B mutations in CD4+ large granular lymphocyte leukemia (dated by TCRdb to 2021 to 2024). Study-wide context: Among the healthy controls, the CDR3 'QG' motif was associated with a particular HLA allele. The TCRbeta repertoires of CD4+ T-cell large granular lymphocyte leukemia patients were compared with the TCRbeta repertoires of healthy blood donors. Flow cytometry performed on FACSCanto II or FACSVerse showed that the purified fractions had more than 95% purity among lymphocytes. The investigation overall reported the following: Main leukemic clonotypes were private to each patient, although roughly 26% appeared at low frequency in other patients' non-leukemic repertoires. Greater clonality appeared to be present in CD4-sorted patient repertoires than in healthy CD4+ repertoires, and the difference was retained after the putative leukemic clones were removed. TRBV06-family usage was enriched among the top patient clones (8/27) compared with healthy controls (2/35). Data were not HLA-matched; higher clonality in CD4+ versus CD8+ T-LGLL could reflect the relatively small sample size.

Measured from the cysteine to the phenylalanine, the CDR3 is 14 residues long. The entry retains the CDR3 DNA only, 42 bases that are in frame from base 1. The germline V gene encodes CDR1 MNHEY and CDR2 SMNVEV (reference sequence). At the junction V is shortened by 6 bases and J by 3 bases, with 14 bases in between. TCRbeta rearrangements were sequenced from genomic DNA using the immunoSEQ assay at survey resolution. The original pipeline was this. A lowest detectable productive clonotype frequency of 2.59 x 10-5 was observed in the TCR sequencing data. Analyses included only productive TCRbeta rearrangements, meaning complete and in-frame sequences. Simpson clonality, calculated in the immunoSEQ Analyzer version 3.0, was used as the measure of sample clonality. Clones were grouped by frequency into very rare, small, medium, large (1-20%) or hyperexpanded (>20%) categories. OLGA 1.2.3 estimated generation probabilities, VDJtools produced V-gene circos plots, VDJdb was queried for specificities, and GLIPH identified CDR3 motifs. TCRdb retrieved this table from immuneACCESS and kept in-frame rearrangements only. Not all clones are present; in checked studies, unresolved V genes account for under half, and no reason is known for the remainder. V, J and clone size are taken as reported in that table, and D and trimming were inferred from the DNA itself. The sample table lists fewer than 50,000 clones, about 80% of them with a count of one. The ten largest account for more than 0.35% of the sample.

The chain was built from TRBV27 and TRBJ1-2; the D gene cannot be resolved reliably. The sequenced sample consisted of CD4+ T cells from blood buffy coats. The receptor was derived from a human donor in good health. CDR3 reads: CASRPGLFHYGYTF. The DNA is TGTGCCAGCAGGCCGGGCCTATTCCACTATGGCTACACCTTC.